This T cell receptor (beta chain) was observed in a study of radiotherapy plus CTLA-4 blockade in lung cancer. Study-level information: Objective responses were documented in under 20% of patients, with disease control in 25% to 35%.

The study's findings and limits: Once radiotherapy plus ipilimumab had been given, TCR clones derived from tumor expanded in blood. How blood T cell clones changed early, along with interferon-beta, reportedly forecast response best.

The repertoire was sequenced with immunoSEQ multiplex PCR; TCRdb's copy has only in-frame clones and lacks some. The profile shows approximately 81,000 clones, roughly 79% of them singletons. V was trimmed by 0 bases and J by 0 bases, leaving 6 bases between them. This CDR3 has 14 residues. Germline CDR1 LNHDA, CDR2 SQIVND (reference sequence). Remarks on this clone: Its antigen is unidentified.

Focal radiation and CTLA-4 blockade (ipilimumab) were tested in chemo-refractory metastatic non-small-cell lung cancer patients. The chain links TRBV19 to TRBJ2-7; D gene unclear. The source was peripheral blood, collected from a patient treated with radiotherapy plus ipilimumab. The sequence came from a human donor with non-small cell lung cancer who had a partial response to radiotherapy plus ipilimumab. Some clones in this sample may be carry-over from other donors' samples. The CDR3 loop is CASSIDYSSYEQYF. The DNA of the CDR3 is TGTGCCAGTAGTATAGATTACAGCTCCTACGAGCAGTACTTC.